This T cell receptor (beta chain) comes out of a study of metastatic and nonmetastatic thyroid tumors. Study conclusions and caveats: The study reportedly found significantly higher TCR beta diversity in malignant thyroid tumors than benign nodules, in blood and tumor.

No patient received treatment before thyroid surgery. The sample holds many counts of this clone. Its antigen is not known. This could be a read error, since a much larger clone is one nucleotide away. TCRdb reprocessed the PCR reads using MiXCR. The sample has over 40,000 clones, roughly an eighth seen once. This CDR3 is built from 17 residues. The germline gives CDR1 SGHAT, CDR2 FQNNGV. The V end was cut by 0 bases, the J end by 7 bases, with 22 bases between. Sequencing input: blood. The receptor comes from a female donor with papillary thyroid cancer or a benign thyroid nodule (not recorded which). Some clones in this sample may be carry-over from other donors' samples. The chain recombines TRBV11-2 with TRBJ2-7, with D perhaps assigned TRBD1 or TRBD2 (6 bases each). CDR3 in DNA: TGTGCCAGCAGCTTAGAGGGTTGGGGGGCCGCTTACGTGGAGCAGTACTTC. This translates into CASSLEGWGAAYVEQYF. Filled out from reference TRBV11-2 and TRBJ2-7, the complete variable domain reads EAGVAQSPRYKIIEKRQSVAFWCNPISGHATLYWYQQILGQGPKLLIQFQNNGVVDDSQLPKDRFSAERLKGVDSTLKIQPAKLEDSAVYLCASSLEGWGAAYVEQYFGPGTRLTVT.